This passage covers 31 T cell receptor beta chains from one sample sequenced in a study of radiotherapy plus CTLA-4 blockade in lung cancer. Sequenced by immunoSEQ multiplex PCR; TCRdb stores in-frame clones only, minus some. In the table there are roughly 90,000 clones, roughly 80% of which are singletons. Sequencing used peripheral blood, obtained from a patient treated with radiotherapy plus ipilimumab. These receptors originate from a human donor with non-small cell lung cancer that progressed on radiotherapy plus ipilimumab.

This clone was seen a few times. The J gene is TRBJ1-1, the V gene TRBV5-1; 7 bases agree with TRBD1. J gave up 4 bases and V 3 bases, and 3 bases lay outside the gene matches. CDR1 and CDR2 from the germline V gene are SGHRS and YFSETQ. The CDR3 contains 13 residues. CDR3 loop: CASSSRGGTEAFF. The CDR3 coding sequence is TGCGCCAGCAGCTCCAGGGGGGGCACTGAAGCTTTCTTT.

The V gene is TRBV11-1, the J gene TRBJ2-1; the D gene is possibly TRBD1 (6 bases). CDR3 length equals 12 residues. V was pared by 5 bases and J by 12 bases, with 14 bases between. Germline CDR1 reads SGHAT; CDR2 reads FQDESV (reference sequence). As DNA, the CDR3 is TGTGCCAGCAGCCCGGACAGTTATTGGCAGTTCTTC. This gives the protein CASSPDSYWQFF. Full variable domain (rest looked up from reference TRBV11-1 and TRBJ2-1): EAEVAQSPRYKITEKSQAVAFWCDPISGHATLYWYRQILGQGPELLVQFQDESVVDDSQLPKDRFSAERLKGVDSTLKIQPAELGDSAMYLCASSPDSYWQFFGPGTRLTVL.

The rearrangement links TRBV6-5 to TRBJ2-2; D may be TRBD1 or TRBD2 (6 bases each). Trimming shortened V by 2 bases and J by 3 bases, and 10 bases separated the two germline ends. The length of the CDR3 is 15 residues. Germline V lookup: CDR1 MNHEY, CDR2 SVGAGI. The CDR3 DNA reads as TGTGCCAGCAGTTACAGGGGGGCGGACACCGGGGAGCTGTTTTTT. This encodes CASSYRGADTGELFF.

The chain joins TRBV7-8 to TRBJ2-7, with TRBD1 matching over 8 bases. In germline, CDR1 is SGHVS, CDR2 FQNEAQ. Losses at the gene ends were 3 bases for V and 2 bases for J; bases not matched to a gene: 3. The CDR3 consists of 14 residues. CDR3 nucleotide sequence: TGTGCCAGCAGCTTGGACAGGGTCACCTACGAGCAGTACTTC. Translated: CASSLDRVTYEQYF.

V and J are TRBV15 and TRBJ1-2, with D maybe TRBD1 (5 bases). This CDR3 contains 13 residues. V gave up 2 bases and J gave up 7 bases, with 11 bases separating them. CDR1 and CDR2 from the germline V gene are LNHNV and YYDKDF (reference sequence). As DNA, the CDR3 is TGTGCCACCAGCAGACCTGCAGGGATTGGCTACACCTTC. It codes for CATSRPAGIGYTF.

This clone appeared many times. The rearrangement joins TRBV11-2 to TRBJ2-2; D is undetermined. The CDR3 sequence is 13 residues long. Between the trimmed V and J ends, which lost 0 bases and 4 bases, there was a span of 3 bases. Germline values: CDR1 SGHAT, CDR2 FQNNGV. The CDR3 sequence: CASSLEFTGELFF. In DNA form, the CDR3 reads TGTGCCAGCAGCTTAGAGTTCACCGGGGAGCTGTTTTTT.

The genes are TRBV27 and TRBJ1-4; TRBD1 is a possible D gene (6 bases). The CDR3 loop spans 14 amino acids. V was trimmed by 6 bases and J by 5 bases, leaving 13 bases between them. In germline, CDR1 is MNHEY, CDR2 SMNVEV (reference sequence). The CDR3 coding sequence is TGTGCCAGCAGCCGAGGGGGGGCAAATGAAAAACTGTTTTTT. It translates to CASSRGGANEKLFF. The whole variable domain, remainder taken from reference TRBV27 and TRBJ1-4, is EAQVTQNPRYLITVTGKKLTVTCSQNMNHEYMSWYRQDPGLGLRQIYYSMNVEVTDKGDVPEGYKVSRKEKRNFPLILESPSPNQTSLYFCASSRGGANEKLFFGSGTQLSVL.

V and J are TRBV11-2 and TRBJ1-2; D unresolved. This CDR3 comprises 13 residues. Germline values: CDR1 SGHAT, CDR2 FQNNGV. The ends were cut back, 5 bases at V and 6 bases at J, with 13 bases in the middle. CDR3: CASSQSRRDGYTF. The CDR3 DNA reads TGTGCCAGCAGCCAATCCCGACGGGATGGCTACACCTTC.

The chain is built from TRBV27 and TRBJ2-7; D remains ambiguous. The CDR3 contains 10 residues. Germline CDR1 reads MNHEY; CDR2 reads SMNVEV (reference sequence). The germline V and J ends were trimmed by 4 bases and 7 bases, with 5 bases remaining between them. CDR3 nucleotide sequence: TGTGCCAGCAGTTGTAGGGAGCAGTACGTC. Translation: CASSCREQYV.

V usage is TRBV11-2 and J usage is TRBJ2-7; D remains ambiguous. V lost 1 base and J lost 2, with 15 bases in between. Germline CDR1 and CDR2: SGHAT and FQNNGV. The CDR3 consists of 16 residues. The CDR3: CASSLAQGPPPYEQYV. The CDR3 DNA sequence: TGTGCCAGCAGCTTAGCGCAAGGGCCGCCCCCCTACGAGCAGTACGTC.

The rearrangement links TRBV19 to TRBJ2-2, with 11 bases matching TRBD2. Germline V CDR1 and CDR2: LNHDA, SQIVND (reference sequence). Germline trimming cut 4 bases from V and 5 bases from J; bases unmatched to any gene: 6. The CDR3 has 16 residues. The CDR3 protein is CASSRSSGRSTGELFF. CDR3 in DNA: TGTGCCAGTAGTAGGTCTAGCGGGAGGTCTACCGGGGAGCTGTTTTTT.

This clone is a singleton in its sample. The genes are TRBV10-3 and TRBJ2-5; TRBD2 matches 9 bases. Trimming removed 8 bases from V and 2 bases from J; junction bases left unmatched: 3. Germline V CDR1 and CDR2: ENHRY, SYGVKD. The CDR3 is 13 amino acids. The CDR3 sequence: CAIALAGQETQYF. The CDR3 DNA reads TGTGCCATCGCCCTAGCGGGACAAGAGACCCAGTACTTC.

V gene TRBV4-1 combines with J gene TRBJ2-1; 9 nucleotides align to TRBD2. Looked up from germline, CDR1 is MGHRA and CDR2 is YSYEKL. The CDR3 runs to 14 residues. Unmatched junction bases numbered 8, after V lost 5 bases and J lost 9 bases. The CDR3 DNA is TGCGCCAGCAGCGAGGCGGGAGGGTGGAGTGAGCAGTTCTTC. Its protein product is CASSEAGGWSEQFF.

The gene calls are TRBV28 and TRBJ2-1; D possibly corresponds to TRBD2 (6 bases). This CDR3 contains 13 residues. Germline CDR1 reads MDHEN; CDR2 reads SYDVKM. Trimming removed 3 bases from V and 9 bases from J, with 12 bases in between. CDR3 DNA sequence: TGTGCCAGCAGTTTGGCGGGGCGGCCTGAGCAGTTCTTC. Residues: CASSLAGRPEQFF. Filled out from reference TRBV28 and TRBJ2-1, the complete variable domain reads DVKVTQSSRYLVKRTGEKVFLECVQDMDHENMFWYRQDPGLGLRLIYFSYDVKMKEKGDIPEGYSVSREKKERFSLILESASTNQTSMYLCASSLAGRPEQFFGPGTRLTVL.

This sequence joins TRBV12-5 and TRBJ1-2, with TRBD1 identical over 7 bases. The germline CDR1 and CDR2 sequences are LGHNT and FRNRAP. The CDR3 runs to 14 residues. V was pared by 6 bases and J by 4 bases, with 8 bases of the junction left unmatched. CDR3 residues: CASGPSGGIYGYTF. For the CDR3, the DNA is TGTGCTAGTGGCCCGTCAGGGGGGATCTATGGCTACACCTTC.

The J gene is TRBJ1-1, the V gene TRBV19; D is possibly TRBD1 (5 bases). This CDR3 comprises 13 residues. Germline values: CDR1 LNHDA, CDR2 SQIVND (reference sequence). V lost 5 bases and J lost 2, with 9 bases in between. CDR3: CASSGWDNTEAFF. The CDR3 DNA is TGTGCCAGTAGTGGGTGGGACAACACTGAAGCTTTCTTT.

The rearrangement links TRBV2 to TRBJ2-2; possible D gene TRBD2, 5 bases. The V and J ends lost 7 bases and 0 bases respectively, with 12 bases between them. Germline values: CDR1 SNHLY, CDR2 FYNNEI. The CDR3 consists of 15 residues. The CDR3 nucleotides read TGTGCCAGCACCGCCGGAGGTGCGAACACCGGGGAGCTGTTTTTT. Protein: CASTAGGANTGELFF.

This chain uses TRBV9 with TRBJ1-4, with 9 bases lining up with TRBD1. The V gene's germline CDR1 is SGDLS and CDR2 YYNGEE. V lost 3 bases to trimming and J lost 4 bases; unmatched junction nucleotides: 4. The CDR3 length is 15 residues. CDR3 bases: TGTGCCAGCAGCGAAAGGACAGGGGATAATGAAAAACTGTTTTTT. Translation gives CASSERTGDNEKLFF.

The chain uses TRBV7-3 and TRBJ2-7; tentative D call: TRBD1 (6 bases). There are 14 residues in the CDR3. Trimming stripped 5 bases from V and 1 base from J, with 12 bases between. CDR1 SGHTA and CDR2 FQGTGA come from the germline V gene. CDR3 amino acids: CASSPGTSSYEQYV. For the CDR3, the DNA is TGTGCCAGCAGCCCCGGGACATCTTCCTACGAGCAGTACGTC.

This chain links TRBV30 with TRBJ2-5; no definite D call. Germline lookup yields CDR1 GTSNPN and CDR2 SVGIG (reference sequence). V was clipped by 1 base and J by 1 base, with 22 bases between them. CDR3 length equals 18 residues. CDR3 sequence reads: CAWSDKPHFAKFQETQYF. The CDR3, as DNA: TGTGCCTGGAGTGATAAGCCACACTTTGCCAAATTCCAAGAGACCCAGTACTTC. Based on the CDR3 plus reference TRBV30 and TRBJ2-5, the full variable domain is SQTIHQWPATLVQPVGSPLSLECTVEGTSNPNLYWYRQAAGRGLQLLFYSVGIGQISSEVPQNLSASRPQDRQFILSSKKLLLSDSGFYLCAWSDKPHFAKFQETQYFGPGTRLLVL.

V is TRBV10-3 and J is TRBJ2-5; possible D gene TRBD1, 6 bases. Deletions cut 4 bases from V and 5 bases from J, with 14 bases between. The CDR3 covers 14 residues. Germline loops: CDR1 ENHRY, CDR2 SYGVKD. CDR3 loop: CAISGGTRGETQYF. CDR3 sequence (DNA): TGTGCCATCAGTGGGGGGACAAGAGGGGAGACCCAGTACTTC.

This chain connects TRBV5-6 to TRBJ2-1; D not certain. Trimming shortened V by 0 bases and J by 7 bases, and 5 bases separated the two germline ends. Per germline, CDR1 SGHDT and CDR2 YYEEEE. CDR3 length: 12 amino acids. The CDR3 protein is CASSLAANEQFF. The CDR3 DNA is TGTGCCAGCAGCTTGGCCGCGAATGAGCAGTTCTTC. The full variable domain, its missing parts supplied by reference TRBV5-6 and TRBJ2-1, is DAGVTQSPTHLIKTRGQQVTLRCSPKSGHDTVSWYQQALGQGPQFIFQYYEEEERQRGNFPDRFSGHQFPNYSSELNVNALLLGDSALYLCASSLAANEQFFGPGTRLTVL.

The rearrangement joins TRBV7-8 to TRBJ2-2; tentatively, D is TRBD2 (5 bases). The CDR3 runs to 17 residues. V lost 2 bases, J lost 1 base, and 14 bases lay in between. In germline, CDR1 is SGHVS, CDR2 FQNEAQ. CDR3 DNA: TGTGCCAGCAGCTTACTGCGACTGAGCGGGAACACCGGGGAGCTGTTTTTT. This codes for CASSLLRLSGNTGELFF.

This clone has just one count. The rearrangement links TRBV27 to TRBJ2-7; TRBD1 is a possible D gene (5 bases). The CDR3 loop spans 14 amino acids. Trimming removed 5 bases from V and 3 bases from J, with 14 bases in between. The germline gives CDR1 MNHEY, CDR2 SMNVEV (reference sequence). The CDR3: CASSMADRVYEQYF. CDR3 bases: TGTGCCAGCAGTATGGCCGACAGAGTCTACGAGCAGTACTTC.

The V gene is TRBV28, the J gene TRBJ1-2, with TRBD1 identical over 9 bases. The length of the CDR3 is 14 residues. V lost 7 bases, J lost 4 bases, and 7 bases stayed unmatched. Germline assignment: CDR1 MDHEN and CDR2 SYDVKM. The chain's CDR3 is CASMRGGQGYGYTF. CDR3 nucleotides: TGTGCCAGCATGAGGGGGGGACAGGGCTATGGCTACACCTTC.

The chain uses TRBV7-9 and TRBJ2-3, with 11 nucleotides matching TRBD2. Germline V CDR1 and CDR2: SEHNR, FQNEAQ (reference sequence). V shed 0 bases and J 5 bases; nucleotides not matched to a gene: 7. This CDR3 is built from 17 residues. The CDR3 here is CASSLASSGRSGDTQYF. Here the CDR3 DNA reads TGTGCCAGCAGCTTAGCCTCTAGCGGGAGGTCCGGAGATACGCAGTATTTT.

In nucleotides, the CDR3 is TGTGCCAGCAGAGACAGGGGTTTGAACACTGAAGCTTTCTTT. It translates to CASRDRGLNTEAFF. This chain joins TRBV6-5 and TRBJ1-1; the match to TRBD1 covers 8 bases. Trimming removed 6 bases from V and 0 bases from J; junction bases left unmatched: 3. The CDR3 contains 14 residues. CDR1 is MNHEY and CDR2 is SVGAGI in the germline V gene.

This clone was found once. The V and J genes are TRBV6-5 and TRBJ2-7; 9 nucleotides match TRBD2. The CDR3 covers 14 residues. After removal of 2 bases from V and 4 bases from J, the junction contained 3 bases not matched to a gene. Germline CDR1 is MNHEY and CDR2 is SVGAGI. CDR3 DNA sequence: TGTGCCAGCAGTTACGGGACTAGCAGTTACGAGCAGTACTTC. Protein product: CASSYGTSSYEQYF.

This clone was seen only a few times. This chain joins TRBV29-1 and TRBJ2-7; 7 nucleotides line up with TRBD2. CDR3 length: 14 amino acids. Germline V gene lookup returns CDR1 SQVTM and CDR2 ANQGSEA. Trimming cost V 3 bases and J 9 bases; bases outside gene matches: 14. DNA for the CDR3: TGCAGCGTTGATGTCCCTAGTGGGAGGGCCGGGCAGTACTTC. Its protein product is CSVDVPSGRAGQYF.

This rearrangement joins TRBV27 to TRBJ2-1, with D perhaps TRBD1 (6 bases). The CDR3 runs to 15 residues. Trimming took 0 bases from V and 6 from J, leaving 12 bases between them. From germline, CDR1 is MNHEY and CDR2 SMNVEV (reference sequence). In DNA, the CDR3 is TGTGCCAGCAGTTTATCAGGGGGTCCTGGCAATGAGCAGTTCTTC. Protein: CASSLSGGPGNEQFF.

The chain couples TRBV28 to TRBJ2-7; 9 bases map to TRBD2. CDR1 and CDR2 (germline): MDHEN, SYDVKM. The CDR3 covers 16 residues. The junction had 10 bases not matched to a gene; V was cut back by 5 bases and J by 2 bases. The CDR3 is CASSHHRSGRTYEQYF. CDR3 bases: TGTGCCAGCAGTCACCATCGAAGCGGGAGGACCTACGAGCAGTACTTC.